Sequencing of this TCR beta chain was carried out in a study of T-cell reconstitution after alpha-beta-depleted transplantation in children. Study conclusions and caveats: By about two months after transplant, alpha-beta T cells reportedly arose from several hundred graft clones that had expanded. Once a year had passed after transplant, T-cell counts and diversity came mostly from newly produced T cells. High day-60 TCRbeta diversity in some patients came from surviving recipient T cells and thymic progenitors.

To note about this clonotype: Its antigen remains unknown.

The ends were cut back, 1 base at V and 2 bases at J, with 6 bases in the middle. The germline V gene encodes CDR1 ENHRY and CDR2 SYGVKD. The CDR3 has 13 amino acids. Researchers prepared the TCRbeta library using unique molecular identifiers, the study reports. A single record per CDR3 protein comes from TCRdb applying MiXCR to the PCR reads. The sample lists about 440,000 distinct CDR3 sequences, approximately 41% occurring once. The chain links TRBV10-3 to TRBJ2-7; D is ambiguous. The sequence was collected from a girl aged 2-9 years with aplastic anemia, due to receive a stem cell transplant. Sequences were derived from PBMCs, sampled before TCRalphabeta/CD19-depleted stem cell transplant. In DNA, the CDR3 is TGTGCCATCAGTGAGTTCGGAACCTACGAGCAGTACTTC. This translates into CAISEFGTYEQYF.